The 22 T cell receptor beta chains below were found in one sample sequenced in a study of human T cells and chemical hapten exposure. The sample's time point: pre-sensitization, week 0. Treatment defined: therapeutic diphenylcyclopropenone sensitization with weekly scalp DPC. From the RACE reads, TCRdb called clonotypes with MiXCR, one entry per CDR3 protein. Here the sample spans more than 250,000 distinct CDR3 sequences, 7% to 10% being singletons. The source was whole blood, collected in connection with sensitization to the hapten diphenylcyclopropenone (DPC). These receptors were obtained from a woman aged 40 to 49 with alopecia areata. Some clones in this sample may be carry-over from other donors' samples.

This clonotype has only a few counts. The chain has TRBV9 and TRBJ2-5; D uncertain. The CDR3 is 14 residues long. V was shortened by 4 bases and J by 5 bases, with 15 bases between the two germline ends. Looked up from germline, CDR1 is SGDLS and CDR2 is YYNGEE. As DNA, the CDR3 is TGTGCCAGCAGCCCTAACACCCAGTCGGAGACCCAGTACTTC. Translation gives CASSPNTQSETQYF.

The sample holds a few counts of this clonotype. This chain links TRBV7-2 with TRBJ2-3; D could derive from TRBD1 or TRBD2 (5 bases each). Germline V gives CDR1 SGHTA, CDR2 FQGNSA. V lost 5 bases to trimming and J lost 0 bases, with 9 bases between them. This CDR3 is 14 amino acids long. CDR3 in amino acids: CASSEGLSTDTQYF. DNA of the CDR3: TGTGCCAGCAGCGAGGGGCTTAGCACAGATACGCAGTATTTT.

This clonotype was picked up a small number of times. The chain couples TRBV10-3 to TRBJ1-6; 10 nucleotides align to TRBD1. The trim removed 2 bases at V and 13 bases at J, leaving 8 bases unmatched. The CDR3 has 15 amino acids. Germline V gene data show CDR1 as ENHRY and CDR2 as SYGVKD. The CDR3 DNA reads TGTGCCATCAGTGAGCGCGGGACAGGGGCGTCGCCCCTCCACTTT. Translated: CAISERGTGASPLHF.

The sample holds a few counts of this clonotype. This chain connects TRBV29-1 to TRBJ1-5, with D possibly being TRBD1 (5 bases). CDR3 length: 13 amino acids. Germline CDR1 reads SQVTM; CDR2 reads ANQGSEA. The V end was cut by 2 bases, the J end by 6 bases, with 11 bases between. CDR3 sequence reads: CSVETGGGQPQHF. DNA of the CDR3: TGCAGCGTTGAAACTGGGGGAGGTCAGCCCCAGCATTTT.

This clonotype appeared a few times. Written as DNA, the CDR3 is TGCAGTGCTAGAGACCCTGACAGGGAACAGAGTTACGAGCAGTACTTC. This codes for CSARDPDREQSYEQYF. The chain carries TRBV20-1 and TRBJ2-7; 7 bases are a match to TRBD1. The CDR3 is 16 residues long. CDR1 is DFQATT, CDR2 SNEGSKA, per germline (reference sequence). Trimming cost V 0 bases and J 4 bases; bases outside gene matches: 12.

This clonotype has only a few counts. V and J are TRBV7-3 and TRBJ2-5; no clear D gene. V shed 8 bases and J shed 3 bases, with 4 bases lying between them. The CDR3 extends over 10 amino acids. The germline V gene has CDR1 SGHTA and CDR2 FQGTGA. As DNA, the CDR3 is TGTGCCAGCTGGAAAGAGACCCAGTACTTC. It specifies CASWKETQYF.

This chain uses TRBV4-3 with TRBJ1-2; D uncertain. Trimming left V 5 bases short and J 4 bases short, with 20 bases between. The germline V gene encodes CDR1 LGHNA and CDR2 YSLEER. CDR3 length: 16 residues. The CDR3, as DNA: TGCGCCAGCAGCACCAACCTTAGGACGGCGATCTATGGCTACACCTTC. Its translation is CASSTNLRTAIYGYTF.

The chain uses TRBV28 and TRBJ2-5; no definite D call. CDR3 length: 12 amino acids. V lost 1 base, J lost 4 bases, and 4 bases lay in between. CDR1 and CDR2 (germline): MDHEN, SYDVKM. This chain's CDR3 is CASSLSLETQYF. CDR3 bases: TGTGCCAGCAGTTTATCTCTAGAGACCCAGTACTTC. The full variable domain, rest sourced from reference TRBV28 and TRBJ2-5, is DVKVTQSSRYLVKRTGEKVFLECVQDMDHENMFWYRQDPGLGLRLIYFSYDVKMKEKGDIPEGYSVSREKKERFSLILESASTNQTSMYLCASSLSLETQYFGPGTRLLVL.

This clonotype occurred many times. This chain's CDR3 is CASSPNRGREQYF. The CDR3 region has the DNA TGTGCCAGCAGCCCGAACAGGGGGCGCGAGCAGTACTTC. The chain has TRBV6-5 and TRBJ2-7, with 9 bases matching TRBD1. This CDR3 region has 13 residues. The germline CDR1 and CDR2 sequences are MNHEY and SVGAGI. The V segment lost 6 bases and the J segment 6 bases; nucleotides outside the gene matches: 6.

The V and J genes are TRBV4-1 and TRBJ2-7; 8 nucleotides agree with TRBD1. J gave up 3 bases and V 6 bases, and 10 bases lay outside the gene matches. Germline V gives CDR1 MGHRA, CDR2 YSYEKL. The CDR3 loop spans 15 amino acids. The CDR3 nucleotides are TGCGCCAGCAGACGAGGGACAGGCGTTAACTACGAGCAGTACTTC. Translating it yields CASRRGTGVNYEQYF.

There are a few counts of this clonotype. The chain combines TRBV5-1 with TRBJ1-2; no firm D call. V lost 4 bases and J lost 8, with 21 bases in between. Germline-derived CDR1 and CDR2 are SGHRS and YFSETQ. CDR3 length: 15 residues. This CDR3 is CASSQSTSGREGYTF. In DNA form, the CDR3 reads TGCGCCAGCAGCCAGTCAACGTCCGGGAGAGAAGGCTACACCTTC.

The chain joins TRBV6-1 to TRBJ2-3; D gene uncertain. This CDR3 has 13 amino acids. The germline V gene has CDR1 MNHNS and CDR2 SASEGT. With 2 bases removed from V and 8 bases from J, the gap between germline ends came to 11 bases. Here the CDR3 DNA reads TGTGCCAGCAGTGAATATTACCCCGGTACGCAGTATTTT. Translating gives CASSEYYPGTQYF.

This CDR3 reads CASSLSETGDPYEQYF. CDR3 coding DNA: TGTGCCAGCAGTCTCAGCGAGACAGGGGATCCCTACGAGCAGTACTTC. The V and J genes are TRBV12-3 or TRBV12-4 and TRBJ2-7, with TRBD1 matching over 8 bases. With 5 bases clipped from V and 2 bases from J, the junction kept 11 bases outside the gene matches. The CDR3 has 16 amino acids.

V usage is TRBV7-9 and J usage is TRBJ1-1; 7 nucleotides align to TRBD1. Germline CDR1 and CDR2: SEHNR and FQNEAQ (reference sequence). Germline trimming cut 5 bases from V and 2 bases from J; bases unmatched to any gene: 8. The CDR3 has 15 residues. The CDR3 loop reads CASSAGTAFNTEAFF. For the CDR3, the DNA is TGTGCCAGCAGCGCCGGGACAGCTTTTAACACTGAAGCTTTCTTT.

This clonotype was seen many times. This rearrangement joins TRBV29-1 to TRBJ2-7, with a possible D match to TRBD2 (6 bases). CDR1 and CDR2 from the germline V gene are SQVTM and ANQGSEA. V was clipped by 7 bases and J by 2 bases, with 12 bases between them. The CDR3 runs 12 residues. The CDR3 coding sequence is TGCAGCGCTGAGCGGGCCCCCTACGAGCAGTACTTC. Amino acid sequence: CSAERAPYEQYF.

This clonotype occurred a few times. This sequence joins TRBV20-1 and TRBJ1-1; weak D call: TRBD1 (5 bases). Germline V CDR1 and CDR2: DFQATT, SNEGSKA (reference sequence). V dropped 5 bases and J dropped 2 bases, with 9 bases sitting between them. This CDR3 region has 12 residues. As DNA, the CDR3 is TGCAGTGCTGGGAGGGGCAACACTGAAGCTTTCTTT. Its protein product is CSAGRGNTEAFF.

This chain joins TRBV6-5 and TRBJ1-1, with a weak D call TRBD1 (5 bases). Per the germline V gene, CDR1 is MNHEY and CDR2 is SVGAGI. The CDR3 runs to 13 residues. Trimming pared 8 bases from V and 5 bases from J, leaving 15 bases between. CDR3 loop: CASEGAGSTEAFF. In nucleotides, the CDR3 is TGTGCCAGCGAAGGGGCAGGGAGTACTGAAGCTTTCTTT.

This chain joins TRBV14 and TRBJ2-7, with TRBD1 identical over 7 bases. The CDR3 sequence is 14 residues long. The V and J ends lost 5 bases and 7 bases, in that order; junction bases with no gene match: 11. Germline V gene sequence: CDR1 SGHDN, CDR2 FVKESK. CDR3 coding DNA: TGTGCCAGCAGCGTTATACAGGGGATGGGGGAGCAGTACTTC. Its translation: CASSVIQGMGEQYF.

The V and J genes are TRBV18 and TRBJ1-1, with D maybe TRBD1 (6 bases). The CDR3 is made up of 14 amino acids. CDR1 and CDR2 from the germline V gene are KGHSH and LQKENI. Trimming shortened V by 6 bases and J by 4 bases, and 15 bases separated the two germline ends. CDR3 bases: TGTGCCAGCTCCCCCGGGGGGGCTCGCACTGAAGCTTTCTTT. This codes for CASSPGGARTEAFF.

This clonotype was recorded a few times. One junction end does not reproduce the germline sequence, and a read error may be involved. V usage is TRBV7-7 and J usage is TRBJ2-1; 10 nucleotides match TRBD2. This CDR3 contains 17 residues. The germline V gene encodes CDR1 SSHAT and CDR2 FNYEAQ (reference sequence). The CDR3 loop reads CASSQTPGLANLDEQFF. DNA for the CDR3: TGTGCTAGCAGTCAAACACCGGGACTAGCGAATTTAGATGAGCAGTTCTTC.

The table lists this clonotype with a few counts. The rearrangement links TRBV29-1 to TRBJ2-5; 7 bases fit TRBD1. This CDR3 is built from 17 residues. Looked up from germline, CDR1 is SQVTM and CDR2 is ANQGSEA. The V gene end was trimmed by 4 bases and the J gene end by 4 bases; junction bases not matched to a gene: 18. CDR3 coding DNA: TGCAGCGTTGGGGGTGGTGGAAATACAGGGGTAGGAGAGACCCAGTACTTC. It specifies CSVGGGGNTGVGETQYF.

This clonotype appeared a few times. This chain connects TRBV10-3 to TRBJ2-5; the match to TRBD1 covers 7 bases. Germline V lookup: CDR1 ENHRY, CDR2 SYGVKD. The CDR3 totals 13 residues. Losses at the gene ends were 6 bases for V and 2 bases for J; bases not matched to a gene: 3. In nucleotides, the CDR3 is TGTGCCATCAGGGGACAGTTACAAGAGACCCAGTACTTC. It encodes CAIRGQLQETQYF.